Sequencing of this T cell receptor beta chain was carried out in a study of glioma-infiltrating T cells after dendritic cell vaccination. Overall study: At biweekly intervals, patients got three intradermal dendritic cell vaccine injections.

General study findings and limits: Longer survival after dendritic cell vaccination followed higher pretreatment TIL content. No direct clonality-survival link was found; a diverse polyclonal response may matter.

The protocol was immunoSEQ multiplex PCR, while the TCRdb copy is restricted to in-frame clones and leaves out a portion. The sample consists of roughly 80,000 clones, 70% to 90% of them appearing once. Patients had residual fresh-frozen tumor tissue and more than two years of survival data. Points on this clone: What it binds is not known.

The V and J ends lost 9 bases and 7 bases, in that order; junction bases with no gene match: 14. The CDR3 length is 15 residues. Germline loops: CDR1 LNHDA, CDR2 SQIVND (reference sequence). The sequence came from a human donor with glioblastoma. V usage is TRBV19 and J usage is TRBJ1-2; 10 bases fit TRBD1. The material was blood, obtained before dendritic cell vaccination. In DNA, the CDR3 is TGTGCCAGCCGACGGAGGACAGGGGGGCAAGGTGGCTACACCTTC. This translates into CASRRRTGGQGGYTF.